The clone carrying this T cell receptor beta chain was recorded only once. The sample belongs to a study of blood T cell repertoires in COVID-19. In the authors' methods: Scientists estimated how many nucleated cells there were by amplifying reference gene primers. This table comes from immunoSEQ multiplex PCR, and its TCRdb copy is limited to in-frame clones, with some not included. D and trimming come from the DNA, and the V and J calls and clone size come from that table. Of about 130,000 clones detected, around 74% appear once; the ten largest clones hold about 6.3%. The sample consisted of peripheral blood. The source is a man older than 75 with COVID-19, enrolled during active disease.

In DNA, the CDR3 is TGTGCCAGCAGCAAAGGGGGGAGGGGTGGCAAAAACATTCAGTACTTC. Translation: CASSKGGRGGKNIQYF. The chain uses TRBV7-2 and TRBJ2-4, with TRBD2 as a possible D gene (7 bases). V dropped 5 bases and J dropped 3 bases, with 17 bases sitting between them. The CDR3 consists of 16 residues. Germline V gene sequence: CDR1 SGHTA, CDR2 FQGNSA.